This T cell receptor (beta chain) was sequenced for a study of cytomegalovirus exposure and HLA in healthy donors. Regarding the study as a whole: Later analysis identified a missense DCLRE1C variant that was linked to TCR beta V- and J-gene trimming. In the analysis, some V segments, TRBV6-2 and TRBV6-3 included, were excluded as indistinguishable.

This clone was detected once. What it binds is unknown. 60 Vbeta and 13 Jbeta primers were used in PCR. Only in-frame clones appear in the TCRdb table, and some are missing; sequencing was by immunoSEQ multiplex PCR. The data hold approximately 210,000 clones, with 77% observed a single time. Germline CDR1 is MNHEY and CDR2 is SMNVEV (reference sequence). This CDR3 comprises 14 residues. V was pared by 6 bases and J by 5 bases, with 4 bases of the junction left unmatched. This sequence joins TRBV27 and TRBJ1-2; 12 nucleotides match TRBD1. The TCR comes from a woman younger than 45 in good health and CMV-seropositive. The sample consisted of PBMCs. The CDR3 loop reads CASRGQGAVYGYTF. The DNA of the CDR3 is TGTGCCAGCAGGGGACAGGGGGCAGTGTATGGCTACACCTTC.